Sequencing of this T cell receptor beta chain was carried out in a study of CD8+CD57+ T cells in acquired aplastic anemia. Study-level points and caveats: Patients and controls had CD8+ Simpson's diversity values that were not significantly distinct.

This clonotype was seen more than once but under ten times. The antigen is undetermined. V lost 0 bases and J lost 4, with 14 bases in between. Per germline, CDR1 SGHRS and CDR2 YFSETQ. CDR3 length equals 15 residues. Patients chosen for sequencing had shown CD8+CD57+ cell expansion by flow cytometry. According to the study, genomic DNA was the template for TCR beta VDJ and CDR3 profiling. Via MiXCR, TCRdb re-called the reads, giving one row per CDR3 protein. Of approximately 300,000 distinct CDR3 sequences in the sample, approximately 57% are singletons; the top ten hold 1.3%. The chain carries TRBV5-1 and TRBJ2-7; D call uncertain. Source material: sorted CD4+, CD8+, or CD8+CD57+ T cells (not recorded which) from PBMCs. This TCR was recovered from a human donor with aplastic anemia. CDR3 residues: CASSLEPNPFYEQYF. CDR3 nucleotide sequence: TGCGCCAGCAGCTTGGAACCCAACCCGTTTTACGAGCAGTACTTC.